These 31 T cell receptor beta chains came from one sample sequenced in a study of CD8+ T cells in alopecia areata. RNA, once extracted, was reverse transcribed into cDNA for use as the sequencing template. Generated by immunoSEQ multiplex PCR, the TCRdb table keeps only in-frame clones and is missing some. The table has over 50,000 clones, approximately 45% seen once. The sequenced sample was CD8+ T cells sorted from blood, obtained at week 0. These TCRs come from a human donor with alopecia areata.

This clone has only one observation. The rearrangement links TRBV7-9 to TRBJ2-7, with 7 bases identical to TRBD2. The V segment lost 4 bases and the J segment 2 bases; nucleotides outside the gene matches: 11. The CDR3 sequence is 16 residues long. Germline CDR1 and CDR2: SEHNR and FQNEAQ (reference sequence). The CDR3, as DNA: TGTGCCAGCAGCTCCGAGCGGGAACCGTTACCCTACGAGCAGTACTTC. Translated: CASSSEREPLPYEQYF.

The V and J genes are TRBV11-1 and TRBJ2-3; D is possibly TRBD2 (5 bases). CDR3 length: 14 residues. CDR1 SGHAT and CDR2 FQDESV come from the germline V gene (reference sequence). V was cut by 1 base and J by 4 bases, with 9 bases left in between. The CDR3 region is CASSLGGSADTQYF. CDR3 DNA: TGTGCCAGCAGCTTAGGAGGGTCCGCAGATACGCAGTATTTT.

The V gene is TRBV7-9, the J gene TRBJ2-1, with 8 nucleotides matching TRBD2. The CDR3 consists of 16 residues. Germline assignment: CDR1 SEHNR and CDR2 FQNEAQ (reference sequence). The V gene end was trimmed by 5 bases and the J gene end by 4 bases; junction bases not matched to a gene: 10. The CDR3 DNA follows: TGTGCCAGCAGCGCCCCTCTAGCGGGTGATTACAATGAGCAGTTCTTC. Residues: CASSAPLAGDYNEQFF.

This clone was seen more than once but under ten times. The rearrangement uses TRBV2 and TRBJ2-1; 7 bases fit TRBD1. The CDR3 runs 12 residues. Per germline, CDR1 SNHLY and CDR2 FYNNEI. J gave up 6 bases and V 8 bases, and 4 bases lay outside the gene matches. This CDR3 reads CASLDRPNEQFF. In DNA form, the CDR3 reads TGTGCCAGCTTGGACAGGCCCAATGAGCAGTTCTTC.

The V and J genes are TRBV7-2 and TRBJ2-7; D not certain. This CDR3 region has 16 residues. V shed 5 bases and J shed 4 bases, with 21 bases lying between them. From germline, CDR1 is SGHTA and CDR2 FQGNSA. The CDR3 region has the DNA TGTGCCAGCAGCCGTTTGGGCTACGGGCGTGCTTACGAGCAGTACTTC. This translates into CASSRLGYGRAYEQYF. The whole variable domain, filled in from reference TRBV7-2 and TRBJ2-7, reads GAGVSQSPSNKVTEKGKDVELRCDPISGHTALYWYRQSLGQGLEFLIYFQGNSAPDKSGLPSDRFSAERTGGSVSTLTIQRTQQEDSAVYLCASSRLGYGRAYEQYFGPGTRLTVT.

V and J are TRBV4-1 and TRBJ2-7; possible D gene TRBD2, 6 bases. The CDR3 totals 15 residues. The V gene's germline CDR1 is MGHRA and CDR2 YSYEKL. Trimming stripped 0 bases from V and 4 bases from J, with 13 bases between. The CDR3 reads CASSQDLGRLYEQYF. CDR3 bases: TGCGCCAGCAGCCAAGATTTGGGGAGGCTTTACGAGCAGTACTTC.

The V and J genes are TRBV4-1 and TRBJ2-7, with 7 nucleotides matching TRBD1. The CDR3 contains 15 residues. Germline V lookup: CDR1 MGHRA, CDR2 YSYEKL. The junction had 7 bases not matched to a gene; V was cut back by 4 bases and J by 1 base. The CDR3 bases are TGCGCCAGCAGCCTACGAGGGACAGATTCCTACGAGCAGTACTTC. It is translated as CASSLRGTDSYEQYF.

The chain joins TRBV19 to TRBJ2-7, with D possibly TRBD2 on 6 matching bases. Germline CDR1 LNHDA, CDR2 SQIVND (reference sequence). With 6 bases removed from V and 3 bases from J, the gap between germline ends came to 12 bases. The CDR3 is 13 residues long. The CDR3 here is CASSPGLLYEQYF. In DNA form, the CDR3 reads TGTGCCAGTAGCCCGGGACTCCTCTACGAGCAGTACTTC.

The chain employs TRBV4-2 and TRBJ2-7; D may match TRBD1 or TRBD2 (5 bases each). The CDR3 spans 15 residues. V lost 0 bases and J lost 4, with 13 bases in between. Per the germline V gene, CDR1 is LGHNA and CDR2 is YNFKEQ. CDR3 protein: CASSQDPGTGYEQYF. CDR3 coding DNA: TGTGCCAGCAGCCAAGATCCGGGGACGGGTTACGAGCAGTACTTC.

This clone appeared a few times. The CDR3 spells CSVESTGLGAGYEQYF. DNA for the CDR3: TGCAGCGTTGAAAGCACCGGACTGGGCGCTGGCTACGAGCAGTACTTC. J is TRBJ2-7 and V is TRBV29-1; tentative D call: TRBD2 (5 bases). The V end lost 2 bases, the J end lost 3 bases, and 20 bases lay between the germline ends. Germline-derived CDR1 and CDR2 are SQVTM and ANQGSEA. There are 16 residues in the CDR3.

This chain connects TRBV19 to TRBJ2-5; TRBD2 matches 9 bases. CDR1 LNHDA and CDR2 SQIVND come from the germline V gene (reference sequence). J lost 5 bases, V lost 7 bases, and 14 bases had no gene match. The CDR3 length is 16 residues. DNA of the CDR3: TGTGCCAGTACGGGGATTGTGAGCGGGAGGATGGAGACCCAGTACTTC. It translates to CASTGIVSGRMETQYF.

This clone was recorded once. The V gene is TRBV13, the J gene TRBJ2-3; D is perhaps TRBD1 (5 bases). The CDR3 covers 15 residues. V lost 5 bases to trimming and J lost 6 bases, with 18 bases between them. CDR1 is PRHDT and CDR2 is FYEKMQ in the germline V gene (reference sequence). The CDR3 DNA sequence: TGTGCCAGCAGCGATAACACAGGCAGGACGGATACGCAGTATTTT. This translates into CASSDNTGRTDTQYF.

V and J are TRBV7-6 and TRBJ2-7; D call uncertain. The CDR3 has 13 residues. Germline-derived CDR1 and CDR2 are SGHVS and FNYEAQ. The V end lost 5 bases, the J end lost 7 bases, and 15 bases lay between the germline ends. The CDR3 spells CASSEWLVGEQYF. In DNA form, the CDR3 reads TGTGCCAGCAGCGAATGGCTAGTCGGAGAGCAGTACTTC. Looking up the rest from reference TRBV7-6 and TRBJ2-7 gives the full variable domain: GAGVSQSPRYKVTKRGQDVALRCDPISGHVSLYWYRQALGQGPEFLTYFNYEAQQDKSGLPNDRFSAERPEGSISTLTIQRTEQRDSAMYRCASSEWLVGEQYFGPGTRLTVT.

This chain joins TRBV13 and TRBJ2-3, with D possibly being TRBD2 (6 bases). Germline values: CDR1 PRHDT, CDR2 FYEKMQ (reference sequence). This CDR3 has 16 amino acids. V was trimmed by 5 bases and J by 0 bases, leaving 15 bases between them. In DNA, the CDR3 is TGTGCCAGCAGCCCTAGAATAGCGGAGAGCACAGATACGCAGTATTTT. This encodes CASSPRIAESTDTQYF.

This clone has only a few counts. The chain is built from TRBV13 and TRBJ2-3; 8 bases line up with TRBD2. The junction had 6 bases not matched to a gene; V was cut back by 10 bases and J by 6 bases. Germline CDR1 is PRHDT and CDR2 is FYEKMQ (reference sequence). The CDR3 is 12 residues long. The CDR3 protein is CATHGGADTQYF. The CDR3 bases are TGTGCCACCCACGGGGGGGCCGATACGCAGTATTTT.

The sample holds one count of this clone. CDR3 amino acids: CAIRGGGLAYEQYF. DNA for the CDR3: TGTGCCATCAGGGGAGGGGGACTGGCCTACGAGCAGTACTTC. The chain couples TRBV10-3 to TRBJ2-7; D might be TRBD2 (7 bases). Germline-derived CDR1 and CDR2 are ENHRY and SYGVKD. V shed 6 bases and J shed 2 bases, with 14 bases lying between them. The CDR3 has 14 amino acids.

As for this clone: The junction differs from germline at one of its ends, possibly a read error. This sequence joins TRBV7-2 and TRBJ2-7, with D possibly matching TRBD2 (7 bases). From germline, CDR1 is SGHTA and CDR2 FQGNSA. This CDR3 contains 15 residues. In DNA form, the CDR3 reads TGCGCCAGCAGCCAAGAAGGAGGGGGGGGAAACGAGCAGTACTTC. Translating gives CASSQEGGGGNEQYF.

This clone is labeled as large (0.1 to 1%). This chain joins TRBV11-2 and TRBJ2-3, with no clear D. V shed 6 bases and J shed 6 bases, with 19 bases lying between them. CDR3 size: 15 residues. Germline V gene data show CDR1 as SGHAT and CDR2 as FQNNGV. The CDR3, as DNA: TGTGCCAGCAGTCCCACCGTGCTTGCTGGTGATACGCAGTATTTT. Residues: CASSPTVLAGDTQYF.

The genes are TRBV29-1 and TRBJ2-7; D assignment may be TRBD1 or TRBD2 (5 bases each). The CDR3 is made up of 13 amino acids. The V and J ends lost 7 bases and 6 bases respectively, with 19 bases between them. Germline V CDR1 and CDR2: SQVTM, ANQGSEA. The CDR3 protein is CSANPPGLSEQYF. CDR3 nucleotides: TGCAGCGCCAACCCGCCGGGGCTGAGCGAGCAGTACTTC.

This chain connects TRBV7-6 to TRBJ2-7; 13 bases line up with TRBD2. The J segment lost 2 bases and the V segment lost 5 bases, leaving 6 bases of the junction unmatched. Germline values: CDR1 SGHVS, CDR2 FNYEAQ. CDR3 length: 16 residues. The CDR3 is CASSPGTSGTAYEQYF. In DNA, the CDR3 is TGTGCCAGCAGCCCGGGGACTAGCGGGACGGCCTACGAGCAGTACTTC.

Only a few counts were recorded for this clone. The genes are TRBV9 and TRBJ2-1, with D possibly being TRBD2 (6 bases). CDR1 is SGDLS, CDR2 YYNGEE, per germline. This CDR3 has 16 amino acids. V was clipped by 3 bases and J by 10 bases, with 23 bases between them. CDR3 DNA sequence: TGTGCCAGCAGCGGGTCCGGGACTCCTATCCCAAACGAGCAGTTCTTC. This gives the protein CASSGSGTPIPNEQFF.

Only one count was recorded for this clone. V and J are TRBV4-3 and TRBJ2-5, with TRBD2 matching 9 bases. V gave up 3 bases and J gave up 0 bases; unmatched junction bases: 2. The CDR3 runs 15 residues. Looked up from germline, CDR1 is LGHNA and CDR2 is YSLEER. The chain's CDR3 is CASSQSSGDQETQYF. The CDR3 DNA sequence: TGCGCCAGCAGCCAGTCTAGCGGGGACCAAGAGACCCAGTACTTC.

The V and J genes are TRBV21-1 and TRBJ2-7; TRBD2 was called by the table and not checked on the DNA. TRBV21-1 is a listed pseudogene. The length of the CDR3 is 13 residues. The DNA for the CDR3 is TGTGCCAGCAGCCTAAGCGGGGACCACGAGCAGTACTTC. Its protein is CASSLSGDHEQYF.

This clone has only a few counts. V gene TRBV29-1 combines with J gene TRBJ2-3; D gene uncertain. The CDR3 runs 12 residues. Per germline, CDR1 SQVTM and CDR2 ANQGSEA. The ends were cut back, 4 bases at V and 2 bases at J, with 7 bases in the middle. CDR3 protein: CSVAHLTDTQYF. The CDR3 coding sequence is TGCAGCGTTGCTCACCTCACAGATACGCAGTATTTT.

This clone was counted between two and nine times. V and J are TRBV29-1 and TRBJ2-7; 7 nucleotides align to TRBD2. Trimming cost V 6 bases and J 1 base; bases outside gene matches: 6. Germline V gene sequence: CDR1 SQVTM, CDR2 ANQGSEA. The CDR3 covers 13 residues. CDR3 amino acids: CSVGKGGSYEQYF. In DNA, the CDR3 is TGCAGCGTGGGAAAGGGAGGGTCCTACGAGCAGTACTTC.

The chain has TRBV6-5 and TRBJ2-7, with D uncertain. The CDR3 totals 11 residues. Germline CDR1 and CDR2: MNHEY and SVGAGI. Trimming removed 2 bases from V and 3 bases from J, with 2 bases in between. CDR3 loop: CASSYRYEQYF. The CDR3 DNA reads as TGTGCCAGCAGTTACCGCTACGAGCAGTACTTC.

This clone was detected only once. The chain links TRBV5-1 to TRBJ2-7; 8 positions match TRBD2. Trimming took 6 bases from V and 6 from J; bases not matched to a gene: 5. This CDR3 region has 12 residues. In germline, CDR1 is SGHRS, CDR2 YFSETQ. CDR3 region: CASTGTSSEQYF. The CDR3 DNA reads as TGCGCCAGCACCGGGACTAGTTCCGAGCAGTACTTC.

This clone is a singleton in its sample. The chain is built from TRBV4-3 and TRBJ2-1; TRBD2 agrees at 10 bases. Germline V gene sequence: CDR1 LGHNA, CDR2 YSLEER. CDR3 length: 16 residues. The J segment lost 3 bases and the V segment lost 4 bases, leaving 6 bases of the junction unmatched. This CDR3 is CASSPGWTSGYNEQFF. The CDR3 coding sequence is TGCGCCAGCAGCCCCGGATGGACTAGCGGCTACAATGAGCAGTTCTTC.

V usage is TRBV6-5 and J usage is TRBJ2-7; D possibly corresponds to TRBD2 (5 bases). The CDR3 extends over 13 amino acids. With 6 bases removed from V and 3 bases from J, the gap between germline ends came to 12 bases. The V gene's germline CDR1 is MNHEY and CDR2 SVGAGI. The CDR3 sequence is CASSPRDLYEQYF. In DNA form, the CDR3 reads TGTGCCAGCAGCCCCCGGGATCTCTACGAGCAGTACTTC.

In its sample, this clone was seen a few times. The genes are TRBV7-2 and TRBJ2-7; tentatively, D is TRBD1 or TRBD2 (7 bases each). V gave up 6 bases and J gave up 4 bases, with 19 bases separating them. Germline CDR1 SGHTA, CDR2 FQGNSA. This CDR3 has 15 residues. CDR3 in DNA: TGTGCCAGCAGGCCCGCGGGGGCAGGGGGATACGAGCAGTACTTC. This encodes CASRPAGAGGYEQYF.

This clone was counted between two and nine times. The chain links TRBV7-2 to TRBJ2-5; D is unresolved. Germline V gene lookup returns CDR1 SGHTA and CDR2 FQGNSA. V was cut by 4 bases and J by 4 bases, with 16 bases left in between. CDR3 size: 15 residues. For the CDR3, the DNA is TGTGCCAGCAGCTCGCCCGTTGAGATTACAGAGACCCAGTACTTC. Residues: CASSSPVEITETQYF. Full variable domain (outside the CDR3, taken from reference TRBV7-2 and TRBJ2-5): GAGVSQSPSNKVTEKGKDVELRCDPISGHTALYWYRQSLGQGLEFLIYFQGNSAPDKSGLPSDRFSAERTGGSVSTLTIQRTQQEDSAVYLCASSSPVEITETQYFGPGTRLLVL.